The entry below describes one T cell receptor beta chain. The sample belongs to a study of blood T cell repertoires in COVID-19. About the research overall: Both acute and convalescent COVID-19 samples were obtained from the United States, Italy and Spain. The analysed material was cDNA or gDNA that came from T cells, B-cell-depleted T cells, or PBMCs.

Per the authors' pipeline: Amplifying reference gene primers gave estimates of nucleated cell counts. Here immunoSEQ multiplex PCR was the method, and the copy in TCRdb shows in-frame clones only, minus some. The V and J calls and clone size come from that table; D and trimming were worked out from the DNA. The sample shows 150,000 or so clones, roughly nine tenths of them seen only once. The CDR3 is 13 residues long. Germline V gene sequence: CDR1 SNHLY, CDR2 FYNNEI. Trimming stripped 5 bases from V and 4 bases from J, with 12 bases between. The sample comprised peripheral blood. The V gene is TRBV2, the J gene TRBJ2-7; TRBD1 might be the D (7 bases). The clonotype comes from a human donor in a cohort sampled during active COVID-19. In nucleotides, the CDR3 is TGTGCCAGCAGTTACAGGGGAGGTTACGAGCAGTACTTC. This codes for CASSYRGGYEQYF.